This passage covers 23 T cell receptor beta chains from one sample sequenced in a study of T cell responses to AZD1222 COVID-19 vaccine. TCRdb's copy holds only in-frame clones and misses some; the assay was immunoSEQ multiplex PCR. The sample lists tens of thousands of clones; around 87% were seen once. The input for sequencing was peripheral blood, taken on day 0 of AZD1222 vaccination. Receptors originate from an adult in good health.

This clone came up once. V usage is TRBV4-2 and J usage is TRBJ2-1, with 7 bases that match TRBD1. The CDR3 has 13 residues. V was pared by 4 bases and J by 6 bases, with 3 bases of the junction left unmatched. Germline CDR1 LGHNA, CDR2 YNFKEQ. This CDR3 is CASSLAGGNEQFF. The CDR3 DNA reads as TGTGCCAGCAGCCTCGCAGGGGGCAATGAGCAGTTCTTC.

V gene TRBV7-2 combines with J gene TRBJ1-5; TRBD1 might be the D (6 bases). Germline values: CDR1 SGHTA, CDR2 FQGNSA. CDR3 length: 15 amino acids. The V end was cut by 4 bases, the J end by 4 bases, with 14 bases between. The CDR3 is CASSSTRDINQPQHF. CDR3 nucleotide sequence: TGTGCCAGCAGCTCAACCCGGGACATTAATCAGCCCCAGCATTTT.

This chain uses TRBV7-9 with TRBJ2-4, with D perhaps matching TRBD1 (8 bases). This CDR3 has 15 amino acids. Germline CDR1 SEHNR, CDR2 FQNEAQ (reference sequence). The V and J ends lost 5 bases and 7 bases respectively, with 18 bases between them. DNA of the CDR3: TGTGCCAGCAGCAAACTACAGGGGGGGAAGAACATTCAGTACTTC. Protein: CASSKLQGGKNIQYF.

In its sample, this clone was seen once. The J gene is TRBJ1-2, the V gene TRBV9; maybe TRBD1 (6 bases). This CDR3 is 14 amino acids long. Trimming pared 4 bases from V and 4 bases from J, leaving 14 bases between. The germline CDR1 and CDR2 sequences are SGDLS and YYNGEE. The CDR3 coding sequence is TGTGCCAGCAGCAGGGGGGTACAGGCCTATGGCTACACCTTC. As protein: CASSRGVQAYGYTF.

This sequence joins TRBV18 and TRBJ2-5; D call uncertain. Trimming cost V 3 bases and J 4 bases, with 12 bases left between them. CDR1 is KGHSH, CDR2 LQKENI, per germline. CDR3 length: 14 residues. The CDR3 DNA reads TGTGCCAGCTCACCGACACTGTCCGGAGAGACCCAGTACTTC. Protein product: CASSPTLSGETQYF. The full variable domain, completed using reference TRBV18 and TRBJ2-5, is NAGVMQNPRHLVRRRGQEARLRCSPMKGHSHVYWYRQLPEEGLKFMVYLQKENIIDESGMPKERFSAEFPKEGPSILRIQQVVRGDSAAYFCASSPTLSGETQYFGPGTRLLVL.

The J gene is TRBJ1-5, the V gene TRBV3-1 (or the pseudogene TRBV3-2); 7 nucleotides match TRBD1. From germline, CDR1 is LGHDT and CDR2 YNNKEL (reference sequence). V was clipped by 4 bases and J by 5 bases; unmatched bases: 5. This CDR3 has 14 residues. CDR3 region: CASSRQGGDQPQHF. The CDR3 bases are TGTGCCAGCAGCCGGCAGGGGGGCGATCAGCCCCAGCATTTT.

The V and J genes are TRBV11-3 and TRBJ1-1, with TRBD1 matching 9 bases. V lost 5 bases to trimming and J lost 4 bases; unmatched junction nucleotides: 8. From germline, CDR1 is SGHNT and CDR2 YENEEA. This CDR3 is 15 amino acids long. CDR3: CASSAGTGYGTEAFF. The CDR3 DNA is TGTGCCAGCAGCGCCGGGACAGGGTATGGCACTGAAGCTTTCTTT.

The V call is TRBV19, the J call TRBJ2-1, with D possibly being TRBD2 (7 bases). The CDR3 has 14 amino acids. V dropped 3 bases and J dropped 10 bases, with 16 bases sitting between them. Germline CDR1 and CDR2: LNHDA and SQIVND (reference sequence). The CDR3 coding sequence is TGTGCCAGTAGTATCCCGGGGGGCCCAGAAGAGCAGTTCTTC. The encoded protein is CASSIPGGPEEQFF.

The chain has TRBV5-4 and TRBJ2-3, with no clear D. The germline CDR1 and CDR2 sequences are SGHNT and YYREEE (reference sequence). The CDR3 has 12 amino acids. The V and J ends lost 3 bases and 6 bases respectively, with 8 bases between them. The chain's CDR3 is CASSSIGDTQYF. The CDR3, as DNA: TGTGCCAGCAGCTCGATCGGGGATACGCAGTATTTT.

The V and J genes are TRBV5-8 and TRBJ2-3; D is unresolved. CDR1 and CDR2 (germline): SGHTS, YDEGEE. The CDR3 has 11 residues. Deletions cut 0 bases from V and 10 bases from J, with 6 bases between. This CDR3 reads CASSLERAQYF. DNA for the CDR3: TGTGCCAGCAGCTTGGAAAGGGCGCAGTATTTT.

This clone came up once. The gene calls are TRBV10-3 and TRBJ2-7; TRBD2 might be the D (6 bases). The CDR3 has 13 amino acids. Germline-derived CDR1 and CDR2 are ENHRY and SYGVKD. Trimming stripped 3 bases from V and 7 bases from J, with 13 bases between. CDR3 sequence (DNA): TGTGCCATCAGTGACCGCGGGACCGGAGAGCAGTACTTC. It encodes CAISDRGTGEQYF.

This sequence joins TRBV5-1 and TRBJ1-2, with TRBD1 matching over 8 bases. V shed 4 bases, J shed 0 bases, and the junction held 5 bases outside the gene matches. Germline lookup yields CDR1 SGHRS and CDR2 YFSETQ. The CDR3 covers 15 residues. The CDR3 DNA follows: TGCGCCAGCAGCGGACAGGGAACCCCTAACTATGGCTACACCTTC. Translated, it gives CASSGQGTPNYGYTF.

The rearrangement links TRBV2 to TRBJ1-3; 8 positions agree with TRBD1. Unmatched junction bases numbered 12, after V lost 8 bases and J lost 0 bases. The CDR3 consists of 17 residues. CDR1 SNHLY and CDR2 FYNNEI come from the germline V gene. CDR3 nucleotide sequence: TGTGCCAGCTTACGGGACAGGCTTCCGGCCTCTGGAAACACCATATATTTT. As protein: CASLRDRLPASGNTIYF.

J is TRBJ2-3 and V is TRBV5-8; D may be TRBD1 (6 bases). The CDR3 totals 14 residues. CDR1 is SGHTS and CDR2 is YDEGEE in the germline V gene. The V and J ends lost 2 bases and 3 bases respectively, with 10 bases between them. CDR3 coding DNA: TGTGCCAGCAGCTTAAGACAGGCTACAGATACGCAGTATTTT. Its translation is CASSLRQATDTQYF. The complete variable domain, with remaining parts taken from reference TRBV5-8 and TRBJ2-3, reads EAGVTQSPTHLIKTRGQQATLRCSPISGHTSVYWYQQALGLGLQFLLWYDEGEERNRGNFPPRFSGRQFPNYSSELNVNALELEDSALYLCASSLRQATDTQYFGPGTRLTVL.

The CDR3 DNA reads TGTGCCAGCAGCTCCGGCAGGACACGCCGGCGCGAGGACTATGGCTACACCTTC. Its protein is CASSSGRTRRREDYGYTF. This sequence joins TRBV5-4 and TRBJ1-2; D is perhaps TRBD1 (5 bases). This CDR3 region has 18 residues. CDR1 SGHNT and CDR2 YYREEE come from the germline V gene (reference sequence). V was cut by 3 bases and J by 3 bases, with 24 bases left in between.

The gene calls are TRBV20-1 and TRBJ1-1; D is unresolved. The germline CDR1 and CDR2 sequences are DFQATT and SNEGSKA (reference sequence). The CDR3 runs to 10 residues. The V gene lost 4 bases and the J gene lost 7 bases, with 7 bases spanning the gap. The CDR3 loop is CSAMSSEAFF. Written as DNA, the CDR3 is TGCAGTGCTATGTCCAGTGAAGCTTTCTTT.

The chain employs TRBV5-1 and TRBJ2-2; D is ambiguous. The V and J ends lost 0 bases and 4 bases respectively, with 1 base between them. The germline CDR1 and CDR2 sequences are SGHRS and YFSETQ. The CDR3 runs 12 residues. The CDR3 loop is CASSLATGELFF. The CDR3 nucleotides are TGCGCCAGCAGCTTGGCCACCGGGGAGCTGTTTTTT.

The chain has TRBV5-1 and TRBJ1-2; 7 bases match TRBD1. Germline V lookup: CDR1 SGHRS, CDR2 YFSETQ. This CDR3 has 17 residues. V shed 1 base and J 0 bases; nucleotides not matched to a gene: 9. The CDR3 loop is CASSLRQGIVSNYGYTF. DNA for the CDR3: TGCGCCAGCAGCTTGAGACAGGGTATAGTTTCTAACTATGGCTACACCTTC.

The V call is TRBV28, the J call TRBJ1-5, with 9 bases aligning to TRBD1. The CDR3 is made up of 13 amino acids. With V trimmed by 10 bases and J by 10 bases, 11 bases remained unmatched. From germline, CDR1 is MDHEN and CDR2 SYDVKM. The DNA of the CDR3 is TGTGCCACGGGGGACAGGGAGAGTTCACCCCAGCATTTT. It specifies CATGDRESSPQHF.

This clone was detected a few times. V is TRBV5-4 and J is TRBJ1-2, with D maybe TRBD1 (6 bases). Germline lookup yields CDR1 SGHNT and CDR2 YYREEE (reference sequence). Trimming removed 4 bases at V and 3 bases at J, with 10 bases between. CDR3 size: 13 residues. This CDR3 is CASSHRDHYGYTF. The CDR3 nucleotides read TGTGCCAGCAGCCACAGGGATCACTATGGCTACACCTTC.

V usage is TRBV5-1 and J usage is TRBJ2-3; TRBD2 aligns across 9 bases. V lost 6 bases to trimming and J lost 3 bases; unmatched junction nucleotides: 5. The CDR3 has 14 amino acids. Germline CDR1 reads SGHRS; CDR2 reads YFSETQ. The CDR3 DNA reads as TGCGCCAGCAATCTGGCGGGGGGGACAGATACGCAGTATTTT. Its translation is CASNLAGGTDTQYF.

Remarks on this clone: One junction end does not reproduce the germline sequence, and a read error may be involved. V is TRBV11-2 and J is TRBJ2-1, with 10 positions matching TRBD2. Per the germline V gene, CDR1 is SGHAT and CDR2 is FQNNGV. This CDR3 spans 15 amino acids. For the CDR3, the DNA is TGTGCCAGCAGCTCTAGCGGGGGTTCCTCCAATGAGCAGTTCTTC. It yields the protein CASSSSGGSSNEQFF.

The chain joins TRBV7-9 to TRBJ2-6, with D uncertain. Germline V gene lookup returns CDR1 SEHNR and CDR2 FQNEAQ (reference sequence). The CDR3 runs 13 residues. Trimming took off 8 bases at V and 0 bases at J, with 5 bases between the two ends. CDR3 DNA sequence: TGTGCCAGCGCTAGCTCTGGGGCCAACGTCCTGACTTTC. This codes for CASASSGANVLTF.